This entry lists 9 T cell receptor beta chains sequenced from one sample in a study of blood T cell repertoires in COVID-19. Sequenced by immunoSEQ multiplex PCR; TCRdb stores in-frame clones only, minus some. The sample yields approximately 120,000 clones, about 82% seen once. Specimen: peripheral blood. Source of these receptors: a human donor in a cohort sampled during active COVID-19.

The rearrangement links TRBV7-8 to TRBJ2-1, with TRBD1 identical over 8 bases. The CDR3 runs to 16 residues. Per the germline V gene, CDR1 is SGHVS and CDR2 is FQNEAQ. Germline trimming cut 2 bases from V and 3 bases from J; bases unmatched to any gene: 6. The chain's CDR3 is CASSLMGGTGYNEQFF. CDR3 DNA: TGTGCCAGCAGCTTAATGGGCGGGACAGGCTACAATGAGCAGTTCTTC.

V usage is TRBV3-1 (or the pseudogene TRBV3-2) and J usage is TRBJ1-5; a possible D gene is TRBD1 (6 bases). The CDR3 is made up of 13 amino acids. Trimming removed 3 bases at V and 5 bases at J, with 8 bases between. Germline lookup yields CDR1 LGHDT and CDR2 YNNKEL (reference sequence). The CDR3 DNA follows: TGTGCCAGCAGCCACAGGGGTGATCAGCCCCAGCATTTT. Its translation is CASSHRGDQPQHF.

The chain recombines TRBV5-5 with TRBJ1-5; possibly TRBD1 for D (5 bases). V lost 4 bases, J lost 6 bases, and 17 bases lay in between. The germline gives CDR1 SGHKS, CDR2 YYEKEE (reference sequence). The CDR3 contains 15 residues. The CDR3 sequence is CASSPLGGVGQPQHF. Here the CDR3 DNA reads TGTGCCAGCAGCCCACTTGGGGGGGTCGGTCAGCCCCAGCATTTT.

This clone was detected a few times. The chain recombines TRBV18 with TRBJ2-5; maybe TRBD2 (5 bases). Trimming pared 0 bases from V and 0 bases from J, leaving 8 bases between. This CDR3 comprises 15 residues. In germline, CDR1 is KGHSH, CDR2 LQKENI. The CDR3 reads CASSPPRGYQETQYF. In DNA, the CDR3 is TGTGCCAGCTCACCACCGCGAGGGTACCAAGAGACCCAGTACTTC. Variable domain in full (rest from reference TRBV18 and TRBJ2-5): NAGVMQNPRHLVRRRGQEARLRCSPMKGHSHVYWYRQLPEEGLKFMVYLQKENIIDESGMPKERFSAEFPKEGPSILRIQQVVRGDSAAYFCASSPPRGYQETQYFGPGTRLLVL.

The chain has TRBV28 and TRBJ2-4; 11 bases line up with TRBD2. Germline assignment: CDR1 MDHEN and CDR2 SYDVKM. CDR3 length: 18 amino acids. V lost 7 bases, J lost 1 base, and 12 bases stayed unmatched. CDR3 in DNA: TGTGCCAGCATTTCGGGTAGCGGGAGGGCCGGGGCCAAAAACATTCAGTACTTC. It is translated as CASISGSGRAGAKNIQYF.

V is TRBV5-6 and J is TRBJ2-5; a weak D match, TRBD1 (8 bases). The CDR3 is 17 amino acids. Trimming shortened V by 2 bases and J by 2 bases, and 19 bases separated the two germline ends. Per germline, CDR1 SGHDT and CDR2 YYEEEE. CDR3 bases: TGTGCCAGCAGCTTCGGCGGGGGACAGGTGGGGCAAGAGACCCAGTACTTC. Amino acids: CASSFGGGQVGQETQYF.

V gene TRBV2 combines with J gene TRBJ1-1; 11 positions match TRBD1. Germline CDR1 reads SNHLY; CDR2 reads FYNNEI. Trimming removed 7 bases from V and 3 bases from J; junction bases left unmatched: 4. The CDR3 contains 14 residues. The CDR3 sequence: CASNRDRGDTEAFF. In DNA, the CDR3 is TGTGCCAGCAATAGGGACAGGGGGGACACTGAAGCTTTCTTT.

The chain carries TRBV7-9 and TRBJ2-1; D might be TRBD1 (6 bases). The CDR3 has 12 amino acids. The V gene lost 2 bases and the J gene lost 7 bases, with 6 bases spanning the gap. Germline values: CDR1 SEHNR, CDR2 FQNEAQ (reference sequence). The CDR3 nucleotides read TGTGCCAGCAGCTTACAGGGGAATGAGCAGTTCTTC. It encodes CASSLQGNEQFF.

The chain combines TRBV6-5 with TRBJ1-1; D perhaps matches TRBD1 (6 bases). The germline CDR1 and CDR2 sequences are MNHEY and SVGAGI. V shed 8 bases and J shed 1 base, with 17 bases lying between them. The CDR3 runs to 15 residues. The CDR3 DNA sequence: TGTGCCAGCGGGGATACAGGGACGGGGAACACTGAAGCTTTCTTT. Translating it yields CASGDTGTGNTEAFF.